Below, 3 T cell receptor beta chains from the same sample are listed, as sequenced in a study of tumor-infiltrating T cells and Merkel cell polyomavirus. Study summary: The T cells studied were KLL-specific CD8+ cells against Merkel polyomavirus.

Immunohistochemistry showed robust Merkel cell polyomavirus Large T antigen staining in every patient's tumor. Clones were sequenced by immunoSEQ multiplex PCR, and TCRdb holds only the in-frame ones, with some missing. This table holds 25,000 or so clones, 70% to 90% found once. The sequenced sample was lymph node tissue. All receptors derive from a man aged 45-65 years with Merkel cell carcinoma.

The chain joins TRBV15 to TRBJ1-2, with D unclear. This CDR3 contains 16 residues. The germline V and J ends were trimmed by 5 bases and 2 bases, with 18 bases remaining between them. Germline CDR1 reads LNHNV; CDR2 reads YYDKDF (reference sequence). The CDR3 nucleotides read TGTGCCACCAGCCGACGGGAAACCTTGGCCAACTATGGCTACACCTTC. As protein: CATSRRETLANYGYTF. Complete variable domain (other parts from reference TRBV15 and TRBJ1-2): DAMVIQNPRYQVTQFGKPVTLSCSQTLNHNVMYWYQQKSSQAPKLLFHYYDKDFNNEADTPDNFQSRRPNTSFCFLDIRSPGLGDTAMYLCATSRRETLANYGYTFGSGTRLTVV.

This clone was observed a few times. The chain is built from TRBV21-1 and TRBJ2-5; the D segment call TRBD2 is taken from the table without a DNA check. TRBV21-1 has pseudogene status. The CDR3 loop spans 16 amino acids. The CDR3 nucleotides are TGTGCCAGCAGCAAAACGCTAGCGGGGCCGCAAGAGACCCAGTACTTC. Amino acid sequence: CASSKTLAGPQETQYF.

This sequence joins TRBV6-5 and TRBJ2-7, with 9 bases identical to TRBD1. Germline V gives CDR1 MNHEY, CDR2 SVGAGI. This CDR3 region has 15 residues. V shed 1 base and J 5 bases; nucleotides not matched to a gene: 6. In DNA, the CDR3 is TGTGCCAGCAGTTACTTCGGACAGGGGTTCAACGAGCAGTACTTC. It codes for CASSYFGQGFNEQYF.